The rows below give T cell receptor beta chains drawn from one sample of a study of control samples from healthy donors and cancer patients. Sequencing was performed with immunoSEQ multiplex PCR; in TCRdb, only in-frame clones are kept and a portion is missing. Of about 160,000 clones in the sample, 85% to 95% are singletons; the top ten hold 7.5% to 8.5%. Material for sequencing was blood. The origin of the receptors is a middle-aged woman in good health. CDR3s include the opening cysteine and the closing phenylalanine or tryptophan. The order of the fields is J gene, clone size, D gene, V gene, CDR3 protein, CDR3 DNA. D genes are given only for firm matches. Clone size is given for some rows only: seen once, a few or many times, or a class if the clone is expanded.

J: TRBJ1-2
size: NA
D: TRBD1
V: TRBV30
CDR3: CARTGTGGWSYGYTF
DNA: TGTGCCCGGACCGGGACAGGGGGCTGGAGCTATGGCTACACCTTC

J: TRBJ1-2
size: NA
D: NA
V: TRBV2
CDR3: CASSGGLGLYGYTF
DNA: TGTGCCAGCAGTGGGGGCTTAGGCTTGTACGGCTACACCTTC

J: TRBJ1-1
size: NA
D: NA
V: TRBV5-1
CDR3: CASSLGERLEAFF
DNA: TGCGCCAGCAGCTTGGGGGAGCGGTTAGAAGCTTTCTTT

J: TRBJ1-1
size: once
D: NA
V: TRBV6-5
CDR3: CASRTGNTEAFF
DNA: TGTGCCAGCAGGACAGGGAACACTGAAGCTTTCTTT

J: TRBJ1-1
size: NA
D: NA
V: TRBV9
CDR3: CASSRDGTEAFF
DNA: TGTGCCAGCAGCCGGGATGGCACTGAAGCTTTCTTT

J: TRBJ1-1
size: NA
D: NA
V: TRBV4-3
CDR3: CASSQDWAGSTEAFF
DNA: TGCGCCAGCAGCCAAGATTGGGCAGGCTCCACTGAAGCTTTCTTT

J: TRBJ1-2
size: NA
D: TRBD1
V: TRBV19
CDR3: CASSTILQGSGYTF
DNA: TGTGCCAGTAGTACAATTCTACAGGGGTCTGGCTACACCTTC

J: TRBJ1-3
size: NA
D: NA
V: TRBV27
CDR3: CASSSRGGYGNTIYF
DNA: TGTGCCAGCAGCTCCCGGGGGGGCTACGGAAACACCATATATTTT

J: TRBJ1-4
size: once
D: NA
V: TRBV4-3
CDR3: CASSLQTGLPNKGKLFF
DNA: TGCGCCAGCAGCCTGCAAACAGGTCTGCCCAATAAAGGGAAACTGTTTTTT

J: TRBJ2-1
size: NA
D: NA
V: TRBV5-5
CDR3: CASSFGGEQFF
DNA: TGTGCCAGCAGCTTCGGCGGTGAGCAGTTCTTC

J: TRBJ1-2
size: NA
D: NA
V: TRBV25-1
CDR3: CASSEYEGVNYGYTF
DNA: TGTGCCAGCAGTGAATATGAAGGGGTGAACTATGGCTACACCTTC

J: TRBJ2-1
size: NA
D: NA
V: TRBV20-1
CDR3: CSAVAYEQFF
DNA: TGCAGTGCGGTAGCGTATGAGCAGTTCTTC

J: TRBJ2-3
size: NA
D: NA
V: TRBV10-2
CDR3: CASSESQLSDTDTQYF
DNA: TGCGCCAGCAGTGAGTCACAGCTAAGTGACACAGATACGCAGTATTTT

J: TRBJ1-4
size: NA
D: TRBD1
V: TRBV29-1
CDR3: CSVSYRGQKLFF
DNA: TGCAGCGTTAGTTACAGGGGGCAAAAACTGTTTTTT

J: TRBJ2-7
size: NA
D: TRBD1
V: TRBV11-3
CDR3: CASSSGQGPYEQYF
DNA: TGTGCCAGCAGCTCCGGACAGGGGCCCTACGAGCAGTACTTC

J: TRBJ1-3
size: NA
D: TRBD1
V: TRBV3-1/TRBV3-2
CDR3: CASSQVKGASGNTIYF
DNA: TGTGCCAGCAGCCAAGTTAAGGGGGCATCGGGAAACACCATATATTTT

J: TRBJ1-5
size: NA
D: NA
V: TRBV10-3
CDR3: CAISESWDQPQHF
DNA: TGTGCCATCAGTGAGTCCTGGGATCAGCCCCAGCATTTT

J: TRBJ1-2
size: NA
D: TRBD1
V: TRBV19
CDR3: CASSIRTGGVRYTF
DNA: TGTGCCAGTAGTATACGGACAGGGGGTGTTCGCTACACCTTC

J: TRBJ1-6
size: NA
D: TRBD1
V: TRBV6-2/TRBV6-3
CDR3: CASSSRTGFSSPLHF
DNA: TGTGCCAGCAGTTCGCGGACAGGGTTTAGTTCACCCCTCCACTTT

J: TRBJ2-7
size: NA
D: NA
V: TRBV5-1
CDR3: CASSLVRARGTYEQYF
DNA: TGCGCCAGCAGCTTGGTACGGGCTCGAGGGACCTACGAGCAGTACTTC

J: TRBJ2-7
size: NA
D: TRBD1
V: TRBV6-6
CDR3: CASSYPGTGADEQYF
DNA: TGTGCCAGCAGTTACCCCGGGACAGGGGCCGACGAGCAGTACTTC

J: TRBJ2-1
size: NA
D: NA
V: TRBV2
CDR3: CASSVFSGFGNEQFF
DNA: TGTGCCAGCAGTGTCTTCTCGGGTTTTGGTAATGAGCAGTTCTTC

J: TRBJ1-5
size: NA
D: TRBD1
V: TRBV5-1
CDR3: CASSPDRGSQPQHF
DNA: TGCGCCAGCAGCCCGGACAGGGGTAGTCAGCCCCAGCATTTT